A selection of T cell receptor beta chains follows, all from one sample in a study of control samples from healthy donors and cancer patients. Here immunoSEQ multiplex PCR was the method, and the copy in TCRdb shows in-frame clones only, minus some. The sample shows 150,000 or so clones, about 94% of them seen only once. The sequenced material came from blood. The receptors stem from a woman in her thirties or forties in good health. Both conserved end residues are part of each CDR3. A D gene is named only where the DNA matches it firmly. Rows give clone size only sometimes, using once, few, many, or a class for an expanded clone.

clone_size j_call v_call d_call cdr3_nt cdr3_aa
NA TRBJ2-7 TRBV6-5 NA TGTGCCAGCAGTTTTAGGTCTACCTACGAGCAGTACTTC CASSFRSTYEQYF
NA TRBJ1-5 TRBV4-1 NA TGCGCCAGCAGCCAAGGGGTGACAGAGAGTACGACCCAGCCCCAGCATTTT CASSQGVTESTTQPQHF
NA TRBJ1-1 TRBV9 NA TGTGCCAGCAGCGTAGTGTTCGGGGGGACGACTGAAGCTTTCTTT CASSVVFGGTTEAFF
NA TRBJ2-1 TRBV7-2 NA TGTGCCAGCAGCTTAGAACCGGTAGCGAGAAGCTTCTACAATGAGCAGTTCTTC CASSLEPVARSFYNEQFF
NA TRBJ2-3 TRBV9 TRBD2 TGTGCCAGCAGCGTAGGAGCGGGGGGTCGCACAGATACGCAGTATTTT CASSVGAGGRTDTQYF
NA TRBJ2-1 TRBV11-2 NA TGTGCCAGCAGCGGGGACCCCAATGAGCAGTTCTTC CASSGDPNEQFF
few TRBJ2-7 TRBV5-1 NA TGCGCCAGCAGCTTGGGTGTGTCCGGGGACGAGCAGTACTTC CASSLGVSGDEQYF
NA TRBJ1-6 TRBV2 TRBD1 TGTGCCAGCCGGGACAGGGGGCCTTCACCCCTCCACTTT CASRDRGPSPLHF
NA TRBJ2-7 TRBV29-1 NA TGCAGCGTTGAGGACTACTCCTACGAGCAGTACTTC CSVEDYSYEQYF
once TRBJ1-5 TRBV19 TRBD1 TGTGCCAGTCGACAGGGGGCGAGCAATCAGCCCCAGCATTTT CASRQGASNQPQHF
NA TRBJ1-2 TRBV5-4 NA TGTGCCAGCAGCCCAAGTTTGGGGAATACCTACACCTTC CASSPSLGNTYTF
NA TRBJ1-5 TRBV19 NA TGTGCCAGTAATCGGTGGGAGAGCAATCAGCCCCAGCATTTT CASNRWESNQPQHF
NA TRBJ1-4 TRBV10-3 TRBD1 TGTGCCATCAGTGGGACAGGTCTTAATGAAAAACTGTTTTTT CAISGTGLNEKLFF
NA TRBJ2-1 TRBV7-3 TRBD2 TGTGCCAGCAGCTCTCTAGCGGGGAAAGTGAATGAGCAGTTCTTC CASSSLAGKVNEQFF
NA TRBJ2-1 TRBV6-5 NA TGTGCCAGCAGTTTCCGGGTAGCCGCGTCCTACAATGAGCAGTTCTTC CASSFRVAASYNEQFF
NA TRBJ2-1 TRBV13 NA TGTGCCAGCAGCCGGACGGCCAATGAGCAGTTCTTC CASSRTANEQFF
NA TRBJ1-2 TRBV7-2 NA TGTGCCAGCAGCTCCCAAGGGGGTGTTGGCTACACCTTC CASSSQGGVGYTF
NA TRBJ2-2 TRBV4-1 TRBD2 TGCGCCAGCAGCCAAGAACAGCGGGGTGACACCGGGGAGCTGTTTTTT CASSQEQRGDTGELFF
NA TRBJ2-3 TRBV4-3 NA TGCGCCAGCAGCCGACTTTCGTCTAGCACAGATACGCAGTATTTT CASSRLSSSTDTQYF
NA TRBJ1-1 TRBV2 NA TGTGCCAGCAGTTCTATACAGGGAGGCACTGAAGCTTTCTTT CASSSIQGGTEAFF
NA TRBJ2-7 TRBV10-3 TRBD2 TGTGCCATCACCCCCGGGACTAGCGGCTACGAGCAGTACTTC CAITPGTSGYEQYF
NA TRBJ1-2 TRBV7-9 NA TGTGCCAGCAGCCCTCCGTTACAAGGGTATGGCTACACCTTC CASSPPLQGYGYTF
NA TRBJ2-3 TRBV5-4 NA TGTGCCAGCAGCTTGGCGGCCACAGATACGCAGTATTTT CASSLAATDTQYF
NA TRBJ1-5 TRBV5-6 NA TGTGCCAGCAGCATAGGGGGGTTCGATCAGCCCCAGCATTTT CASSIGGFDQPQHF